The rows below give T cell receptor beta chains drawn from one sample of a study of T cells in Graves' hyperthyroidism and ophthalmopathy. MiXCR, run by TCRdb on the multiplex PCR reads, gives a single entry per CDR3 protein. The sample includes around 600,000 distinct CDR3 sequences, approximately 15% of them seen just once. Sequences were obtained from blood. The receptors here all came from a woman aged 30 to 39 with Graves' hyperthyroidism. The CDR3 runs from the conserved cysteine through the conserved F or W. A D gene is named only where the DNA matches it firmly. Only some rows state a clone size, as once, few, many or a class for expanded clones.

V	J	D	size	DNA	CDR3
TRBV7-3	TRBJ2-1	TRBD2	.	TGTGCCAGCAGCCCGAGGACTAGCGGAAATTACAATGAGCAGTTCTTC	CASSPRTSGNYNEQFF
TRBV7-9	TRBJ2-7	TRBD1	many	TGTGCCAGCAGCGCCCGACAGGGTCCTCCAATGTACGAGCAGTACTTC	CASSARQGPPMYEQYF
TRBV5-6	TRBJ1-2	TRBD1	many	TGTGCCAGCAGCTTGAGAGGGGGCAGTGGCTACACCTTC	CASSLRGGSGYTF
TRBV6-2/TRBV6-3	TRBJ1-1	.	.	TGTGCCAGCAGCGGTTACCCACCGGGGACTGAAGCTTTCTTT	CASSGYPPGTEAFF
TRBV25-1	TRBJ2-5	TRBD1	.	TGTGCCAGCAGTGAACCCGGGACAGCAAAAGAGACCCAGTACTTC	CASSEPGTAKETQYF
TRBV6-5	TRBJ1-5	.	many	TGTGCCAGCAGTTACGCAACAGGGAATCAGCCCCAGCATTTT	CASSYATGNQPQHF
TRBV20-1	TRBJ2-3	TRBD2	.	TGCAGTGCTCGCCGCGGGGGACTAGCGGGCACAGATACGCAGTATTTT	CSARRGGLAGTDTQYF
TRBV5-1	TRBJ2-2	.	many	TGCGCCAGCAGCTTGGGACTAGATGCCGGGGAGCTGTTTTTT	CASSLGLDAGELFF
TRBV27	TRBJ1-1	.	many	TGTGCCAGCAGTTTGGTCTCCGACAGTAACACTGAAGCTTTCTTT	CASSLVSDSNTEAFF
TRBV2	TRBJ2-1	TRBD2	.	TGTGCCAGCAGACAGGCTAGCGGGTCTTACAATGAGCAGTTCTTC	CASRQASGSYNEQFF
TRBV4-1	TRBJ1-5	.	.	TGCGCCAGCAGCCAAGACCTTTATCGGGATCAGCCCCAGCATTTT	CASSQDLYRDQPQHF
TRBV20-1	TRBJ2-7	.	many	TGCAGTGCTACAAGGACCCAGGGCTACGAGCAGTACTTC	CSATRTQGYEQYF
TRBV12-3/TRBV12-4	TRBJ1-2	.	many	TGTGCCAGCAGTTTATACCATACGAACTATGGCTACACCTTC	CASSLYHTNYGYTF
TRBV29-1	TRBJ2-7	TRBD1	many	TGCAGCGTCGCCGGGACCGGGACAGCCCCCTACGAGCAGTACTTC	CSVAGTGTAPYEQYF
TRBV29-1	TRBJ2-7	TRBD2	.	TGCAGCGTTCTAGCGGGAGGGCCATTAAGTGAGCAGTACTTC	CSVLAGGPLSEQYF
TRBV7-3	TRBJ2-2	.	.	TGTGCCAGCCGACCCGGGACGAACACCGGGGAGCTGTTTTTT	CASRPGTNTGELFF
TRBV13	TRBJ1-2	.	many	TGTGCCAGCAGCTTAGCCCTAGGGACAATCAATGGCTACACCTTC	CASSLALGTINGYTF
TRBV2	TRBJ2-3	.	few	TGTGCCAGCCACGCCCCGGTGGCTGATACGCAGTATTTT	CASHAPVADTQYF
TRBV11-3	TRBJ2-1	.	many	TGTGCCAGCAGCTTGCCCTCCGATGAGCAGTTCTTC	CASSLPSDEQFF
TRBV6-2/TRBV6-3	TRBJ2-1	TRBD2	many	TGTGCCAGCAGTTATGTAGCGGGAGGGCTAAATGAGCAGTTCTTC	CASSYVAGGLNEQFF
TRBV29-1	TRBJ2-7	TRBD2	once	TGCAGCGTTGAAGTTAGCGGGAAGACCCGGGGCGAGCAGTACTTC	CSVEVSGKTRGEQYF
TRBV6-1	TRBJ2-3	.	many	TGTGCCAGCAGTGGGGGGACGATGTATACGCAGTATTTT	CASSGGTMYTQYF
TRBV5-1	TRBJ2-5	.	few	TGCGCCAGCAGCTTGGGACACGCCCAAGAGACCCAGTACTTC	CASSLGHAQETQYF
TRBV12-3/TRBV12-4	TRBJ1-5	TRBD1	.	TGTGCCAGCAGTTTAATCAGGGGGGATAATCAGCCCCAGCATTTT	CASSLIRGDNQPQHF
TRBV7-3	TRBJ2-7	TRBD2	many	TGTGCCAGCAGCTTACGGGTAGCGGGGACCTACGAGCAGTACTTC	CASSLRVAGTYEQYF
TRBV7-3	TRBJ2-1	.	many	TGTGCCAGCAGCCTCCCCCCAGTTACCAGGCTCTACAATGAGCAGTTCTTC	CASSLPPVTRLYNEQFF
TRBV11-2	TRBJ2-7	.	many	TGTGCCAGCAGCCCCGGGATTAACTACGAGCAGTACTTC	CASSPGINYEQYF
TRBV28	TRBJ1-1	.	many	TGTGCCAGCAGTTTGGGGGCCCAATTGAACACTGAAGCTTTCTTT	CASSLGAQLNTEAFF
TRBV11-3	TRBJ2-1	.	many	TGTGCCAGCAGCAACAGGGAGACCGATGAGCAGTTCTTC	CASSNRETDEQFF
TRBV28	TRBJ2-2	.	many	TGTGCCATCACAGGAGGCTACACGACTGACACCGGGGAGCTGTTTTTT	CAITGGYTTDTGELFF
TRBV28	TRBJ1-5	TRBD1	many	TGTGCCAGCAGCTTAGCAGGGGGCACTCAGCCCCAGCATTTT	CASSLAGGTQPQHF
TRBV7-9	TRBJ1-1	.	few	TGTGCCAGCAGCCCTTTAAGGGGCGGCGAGAACACTGAAGCTTTCTTT	CASSPLRGGENTEAFF
TRBV10-3	TRBJ1-1	.	many	TGTGCCATCAGTAGGGACCCTAACACTGAAGCTTTCTTT	CAISRDPNTEAFF
TRBV20-1	TRBJ2-7	TRBD1	.	TGCAGTGCTAGAGATCGACAGGGGGTAGGCTACGAGCAGTACTTC	CSARDRQGVGYEQYF
TRBV20-1	TRBJ2-7	.	many	TGCAGTGCTAGTCTTGGGGGAGTTGGCTCCTACGAGCAGTACTTC	CSASLGGVGSYEQYF
TRBV2	TRBJ2-2	.	many	TGTGCCAGCAGTGTCAGGAATGGGGAGCTGTTTTTT	CASSVRNGELFF
TRBV19	TRBJ2-3	.	few	TGTGCCAGTAGTATAGGTGCGTTGACAGATACGCAGTATTTT	CASSIGALTDTQYF
TRBV28	TRBJ1-1	.	many	TGTGCCAGCAGTTTCTCCCCCCCCACTGAAGCTTTCTTT	CASSFSPPTEAFF
TRBV12-5	TRBJ2-5	.	many	TGTGCTAGTGGTCATCGTCCAGGGGCGGAGTACTTC	CASGHRPGAEYF
TRBV10-3	TRBJ2-1	TRBD1	many	TGTGCCATCAGTGATGGTGGGACAGGGGGTGGTGAGCAGTTCTTC	CAISDGGTGGGEQFF
TRBV30	TRBJ2-5	.	many	TGTGCCTGGAGTCTCTGGGAGACCCAGTACTTC	CAWSLWETQYF
TRBV6-2/TRBV6-3	TRBJ2-5	TRBD2	.	TGTGCCAGCAGTGGGACTAGCGACCAAGAGACCCAGTACTTC	CASSGTSDQETQYF
TRBV5-4	TRBJ2-2	.	few	TGTGCCAGCAGCTTGGCTGGGACATACTGGGCCGGGGGGGAGCTGTTTTTT	CASSLAGTYWAGGELFF
TRBV29-1	TRBJ2-6	TRBD1	many	TGCAGCGTTGATGGGACAGGTGGCGTTGGGGCCAACGTCCTGACTTTC	CSVDGTGGVGANVLTF